The subject of this entry is one T cell receptor (beta chain). No antigen is known for it. The data belong to a study of CD8+ T cells in alopecia areata. Overall study context: Among treated patients, oral tofacitinib was administered at 5 to 10 mg twice daily. Findings of the study overall: Numerous clones, expanded in lesions, remained in scalp and blood during tofacitinib. The study found tofacitinib significantly decreased scalp clonality and expanded CD8+ clones among the top 100.

Extraction of RNA preceded its reverse transcription into cDNA, which served as the sequencing template. This table comes from immunoSEQ multiplex PCR, and its TCRdb copy is limited to in-frame clones, with some not included. The data contain some 190,000 clones, 60% of them seen just once; the ten biggest clones take up just over 1%. The treatment is: oral pan-JAK inhibitor, 5-10 mg twice daily. V lost 5 bases to trimming and J lost 5 bases, with 12 bases between them. The CDR3 extends over 12 amino acids. Germline V lookup: CDR1 SQVTM, CDR2 ANQGSEA. The sequence derives from a human donor with alopecia areata. J is TRBJ2-5 and V is TRBV29-1, with D tentatively TRBD2 (6 bases). This sample comprised CD4+ T cells sorted from blood, obtained at week 24, from a patient treated with tofacitinib. CDR3 nucleotides: TGCAGCGTTTGGCCCCGGGGGGAGACCCAGTACTTC. Protein product: CSVWPRGETQYF.